A selection of T cell receptor beta chains follows, all from one sample in a study of T cell responses to AZD1222 COVID-19 vaccine. Some clones are missing from TCRdb's copy, which holds only in-frame ones; the method was immunoSEQ multiplex PCR. The sample has about 170,000 clones; 93% are singletons. The sample was peripheral blood, taken on day 0 of AZD1222 vaccination. These receptors were obtained from an adult in good health. The CDR3 runs from the conserved cysteine through the conserved F or W. A D gene is named only where the DNA matches it firmly.

v_call d_call cdr3_aa
TRBV18 NA CASSPQGSGTTGELFF
TRBV2 NA CASSEAWGSYGYTF
TRBV30 TRBD1 CACTGQGLYYGYTF
TRBV6-5 NA CASLTPWGNTIYF
TRBV6-5 NA CASSPDERVYEQYF
TRBV23-1 NA CASSQLEPGLRPGELFF
TRBV18 NA CASSLGTQSNQPQHF
TRBV6-5 NA CASSGEHYGYTF
TRBV18 TRBD1 CASSQDRGNTEAFF
TRBV27 NA CASSVDRGGGETQYF
TRBV3-1/TRBV3-2 NA CASSQDLRTGELFF
TRBV18 NA CASSPGTTRGATEKLFF
TRBV27 TRBD1 CASRPYRGLPQHF
TRBV12-5 TRBD2 CASGLVLLVRREKETQYF
TRBV21-1 NA CASSFPRDRGPNEQFF
TRBV11-3 NA CASSPFQGTDTQYF
TRBV5-5 NA CASSSSDLENSPLHF
TRBV18 TRBD2 CASSPTSGGNTGELFF
TRBV19 TRBD1 CASSNRDRASYEQYF
TRBV6-2/TRBV6-3 TRBD1 CASSSPQGAGAFF
TRBV2 NA CASGGNTGSYEQYF
TRBV27 NA CASSSGPWSYF
TRBV2 TRBD1 CASTIDRGLSPLHF
TRBV9 TRBD2 CASSVAPGGTANQQETQYF
TRBV7-9 NA CASSGGGTSNTEAFF
TRBV6-1 NA CASSEGMVSSYGYTF
TRBV18 TRBD1 CASSPAQGAINGYTF
TRBV3-1/TRBV3-2 NA CASSFPGYAYEQYF